A single TCR beta chain is shown here with its context. In its sample, this clonotype was seen a few times. Its specific antigen is unknown. Base-call qualities are not available, and no considerably larger clone is one nucleotide away. The CDR3 goes from the cysteine to the phenylalanine over 13 residues. The retained sequence is limited to the CDR3, 39 bases, with the frame set at the first base. V is shortened by 4 bases, J by 4 bases, and the region joining them spans 10 bases. Via the germline V gene (reference sequence), CDR1 is LGHDT and CDR2 YNNKEL. Preparation of the library involved RT-PCR. The reads were generated on an Illumina HiSeq 2500. TCRdb handled the public reads itself, with Q25 trimming in fastp and clone calling in MiXCR, and kept productive beta chains. All rows with the same CDR3 protein become a single entry with the most common DNA and genes. Present in this sample are hundreds of thousands of distinct CDR3 sequences, roughly 23% of which were seen just once. Under 2.5% of the sample lies in the top ten.

The data stem from a study of response to subunit inactivated influenza vaccine (dated by TCRdb to the late 2010s). The study in broad terms: Deep quantitative T cell receptor repertoire profiling was used in the study to track responses to a trivalent subunit inactivated influenza vaccine.

What the work shows at the level of the full study, not this receptor alone: According to the authors, only a limited number of new T cells may be recruited by each seasonal influenza vaccination.

The sequencing here drew on CD4+ T cells sorted from PBMCs, taken 5 days after vaccination. This TCR was sampled from a man aged 45-60 years who received an inactivated influenza vaccine. Donor details come from another sample of the same person, matched by shared clones. The rearrangement joined TRBV3-1 to TRBJ1-1; 5 matching bases give a weak D call of TRBD1. CDR3 region: CASSLTGPTEAFF. The DNA sequence reads TGTGCCAGCAGCCTAACAGGACCCACTGAAGCTTTCTTT.